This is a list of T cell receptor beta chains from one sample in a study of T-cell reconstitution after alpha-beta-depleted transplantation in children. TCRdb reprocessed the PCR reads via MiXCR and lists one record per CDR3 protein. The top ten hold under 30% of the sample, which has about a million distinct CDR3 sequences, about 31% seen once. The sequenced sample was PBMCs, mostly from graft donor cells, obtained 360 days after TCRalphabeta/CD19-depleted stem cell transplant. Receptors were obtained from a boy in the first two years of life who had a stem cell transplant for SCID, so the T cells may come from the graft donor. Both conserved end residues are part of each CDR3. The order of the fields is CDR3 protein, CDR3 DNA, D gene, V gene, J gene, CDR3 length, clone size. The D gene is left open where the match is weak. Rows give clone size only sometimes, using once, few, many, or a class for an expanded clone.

CASSFPGTGAGELFF	TGTGCCAGCAGTTTCCCCGGGACAGGGGCCGGGGAGCTGTTTTTT	TRBD1	TRBV28	TRBJ2-2	15	.
CASSEAFWGAQETQYF	TGTGCCAGCAGTGAAGCATTTTGGGGGGCCCAAGAGACCCAGTACTTC	.	TRBV2	TRBJ2-5	16	.
CASKRGGLSIQPQHF	TGTGCCAGCAAGCGGGGAGGGTTGTCGATACAGCCCCAGCATTTT	.	TRBV2	TRBJ1-5	15	few
CATSEHRDPTDTQYF	TGTGCCACCAGTGAGCACCGGGACCCGACAGATACGCAGTATTTT	.	TRBV24-1	TRBJ2-3	15	.
CASPPGTGRSTDTQYF	TGTGCCAGCCCCCCCGGGACAGGGAGGAGCACAGATACGCAGTATTTT	TRBD1	TRBV12-3/TRBV12-4	TRBJ2-3	16	few
CASSLWGTGGGEKLFF	TGTGCCAGCAGCCTCTGGGGGACAGGGGGAGGCGAAAAACTGTTTTTT	TRBD1	TRBV12-3/TRBV12-4	TRBJ1-4	16	few
CASSPGLAGVSTDTQYF	TGTGCCAGCTCCCCCGGCCTAGCGGGGGTTTCAACGGATACGCAGTATTTT	TRBD2	TRBV18	TRBJ2-3	17	few
CASSYSGQVYGYTF	TGTGCCAGCAGTTACTCTGGGCAGGTCTATGGCTACACCTTC	.	TRBV6-5	TRBJ1-2	14	few
CSVGANTEAFF	TGCAGCGTTGGGGCAAACACTGAAGCTTTCTTT	.	TRBV29-1	TRBJ1-1	11	.
CASSGSGAAISHEQFF	TGTGCCAGCTCAGGTAGCGGGGCCGCGATATCGCATGAGCAGTTCTTC	TRBD2	TRBV18	TRBJ2-1	16	.
CAISDRGQVSEAFF	TGTGCCATCAGTGATAGGGGGCAAGTCTCTGAAGCTTTCTTT	TRBD1	TRBV10-3	TRBJ1-1	14	many
CSARAGTLVTEAFF	TGCAGCGCCAGAGCAGGGACCCTGGTCACTGAAGCTTTCTTT	.	TRBV20-1	TRBJ1-1	14	.
CASSALQGGTEAFF	TGTGCCAGCAGCGCCTTACAGGGGGGAACTGAAGCTTTCTTT	TRBD1	TRBV5-6	TRBJ1-1	14	few
CASSLAAGTSSYEQYF	TGCGCCAGCAGCTTGGCTGCCGGGACCAGCTCCTACGAGCAGTACTTC	.	TRBV5-1	TRBJ2-7	16	many
CASSPFAAAPNTEAFF	TGTGCCAGCAGCCCCTTTGCCGCGGCCCCGAACACTGAAGCTTTCTTT	.	TRBV11-2	TRBJ1-1	16	few
CASSQGHPAGYTF	TGTGCCAGCAGCCAGGGGCACCCGGCTGGCTACACCTTC	.	TRBV11-2	TRBJ1-2	13	few
CASSLRSGGHPNTGELFF	TGTGCCAGCAGTTTACGGTCAGGGGGGCATCCGAACACCGGGGAGCTGTTTTTT	.	TRBV27	TRBJ2-2	18	few
CASSWGATYEQYF	TGTGCCAGCAGTTGGGGGGCCACCTACGAGCAGTACTTC	.	TRBV28	TRBJ2-7	13	.
CASSLAGINQPQHF	TGTGCCAGCAGCTTGGCCGGAATCAATCAGCCCCAGCATTTT	.	TRBV5-5	TRBJ1-5	14	.
CASSQLGGNTDTQYF	TGCGCCAGCAGCCAACTGGGCGGTAACACAGATACGCAGTATTTT	.	TRBV5-1	TRBJ2-3	15	.
CASSFTLANEQFF	TGTGCCAGCAGTTTCACCCTAGCGAATGAGCAGTTCTTC	.	TRBV12-3/TRBV12-4	TRBJ2-1	13	few
CASSPGQANTGELFF	TGTGCCAGCTCACCAGGACAGGCAAACACCGGGGAGCTGTTTTTT	TRBD1	TRBV18	TRBJ2-2	15	many
CASSIPRRVGNEQFF	TGCGCCAGCAGCATCCCAAGGAGGGTAGGGAATGAGCAGTTCTTC	.	TRBV5-1	TRBJ2-1	15	.
CSAPGPSGANVLTF	TGCAGTGCTCCCGGCCCCTCTGGGGCCAACGTCCTGACTTTC	.	TRBV20-1	TRBJ2-6	14	few
CASSSGRGQDEQYF	TGCGCCAGCAGCTCAGGCAGGGGGCAGGACGAGCAGTACTTC	TRBD1	TRBV5-1	TRBJ2-7	14	.
CASSLEGLISGANVLTF	TGTGCCAGCAGCTTGGAGGGACTGATATCTGGGGCCAACGTCCTGACTTTC	.	TRBV5-8	TRBJ2-6	17	few
CASSPWNEGTGGEKLFF	TGCGCCAGCAGCCCATGGAATGAGGGGACAGGGGGCGAAAAACTGTTTTTT	TRBD1	TRBV5-1	TRBJ1-4	17	few
CASSSIGTEGVF	TGTGCCAGCTCATCGATCGGGACCGAAGGGGTCTTC	.	TRBV18	TRBJ2-1	12	few